A selection of T cell receptor beta chains follows, all from one sample in a study of CD8 T cells in Susac syndrome. TCRdb re-called the immunoSEQ multiplex PCR reads through MiXCR, storing one row per CDR3 protein. This table has tens of thousands of distinct CDR3 sequences, 95% appearing once. Sequenced sample: CD8+ T cells from PBMCs. Every receptor here comes from a human donor with Susac syndrome. Each CDR3 is given with its conserved first and last residue. The D gene is left open where the match is weak.

d_call,j_call,v_call,cdr3_aa
.,TRBJ1-5,TRBV5-6,CASSFGGGGQPQHF
TRBD1,TRBJ1-1,TRBV30,CAWSGQGPNTEAFF
.,TRBJ1-2,TRBV25-1,CASSGVGQPNYGYTF
.,TRBJ2-5,TRBV7-9,CASRRTEKLGETQYF
.,TRBJ2-3,TRBV30,CAWSVGRGTDTQYF
TRBD1,TRBJ2-5,TRBV5-1,CASSVTGGSGETQYF
TRBD2,TRBJ2-7,TRBV15,CATSRDLGTSKVEQYF
TRBD2,TRBJ2-1,TRBV7-2,CASSPWGGRAYNEQFF
TRBD2,TRBJ2-5,TRBV3-1,CASLDLAGEETQYF
TRBD2,TRBJ2-1,TRBV3-1,CASSQDSLAGVVYNEQFF
.,TRBJ2-5,TRBV3-1,CASSHAGETQYF
.,TRBJ2-7,TRBV5-1,CASSQSEQYF
.,TRBJ2-1,TRBV29-1,CSVEGLMGNEQFF
.,TRBJ1-1,TRBV7-8,CASSLAPGPNTEAFF
TRBD2,TRBJ2-3,TRBV20-1,CSASGPAGGTDTQYF
.,TRBJ2-7,TRBV2,CASSPTAGLLYEQYF
TRBD1,TRBJ2-5,TRBV7-9,CASSHDRDQETQYF
.,TRBJ2-1,TRBV2,CASSDGSGQTYNEQFF